Sequencing of this TCR beta chain was carried out in a study of T cell repertoires in cytomegalovirus infection. TCRdb re-called the reads with MiXCR, one entry per CDR3 protein. The sample holds about 740,000 distinct CDR3 sequences, less than 40% seen once. Germline CDR1 and CDR2: SNHLY and FYNNEI. Trimming took 9 bases from V and 7 from J, leaving 15 bases between them. The CDR3 spans 13 residues. This rearrangement joins TRBV2 to TRBJ1-4; no clear D. The receptor comes from a human donor in good health (CMV status not recorded). Some clones in this sample may be carry-over from other donors' samples. Specimen: PBMCs. The CDR3 DNA sequence: TGTGCCAGTAGAGGTCTAGGCTCTGAAAAACTGTTTTTT. Protein product: CASRGLGSEKLFF.